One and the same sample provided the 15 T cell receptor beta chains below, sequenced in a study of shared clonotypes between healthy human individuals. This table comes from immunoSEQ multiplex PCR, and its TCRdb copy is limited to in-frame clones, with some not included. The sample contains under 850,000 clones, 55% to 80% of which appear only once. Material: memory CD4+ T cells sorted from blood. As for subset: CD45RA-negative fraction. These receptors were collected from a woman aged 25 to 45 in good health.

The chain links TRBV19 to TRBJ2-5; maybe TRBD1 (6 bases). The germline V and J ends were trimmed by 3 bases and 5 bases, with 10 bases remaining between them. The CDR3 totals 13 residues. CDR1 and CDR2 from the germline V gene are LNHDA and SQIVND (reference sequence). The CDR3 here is CASSIGRGETQYF. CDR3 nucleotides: TGTGCCAGTAGTATCGGCAGGGGTGAGACCCAGTACTTC. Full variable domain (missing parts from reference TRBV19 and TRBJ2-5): DGGITQSPKYLFRKEGQNVTLSCEQNLNHDAMYWYRQDPGQGLRLIYYSQIVNDFQKGDIAEGYSVSREKKESFPLTVTSAQKNPTAFYLCASSIGRGETQYFGPGTRLLVL.

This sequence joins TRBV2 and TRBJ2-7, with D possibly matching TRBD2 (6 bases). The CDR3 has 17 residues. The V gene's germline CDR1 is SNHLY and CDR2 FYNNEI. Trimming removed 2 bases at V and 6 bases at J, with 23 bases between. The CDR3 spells CASSEPDLFIGGGEQYF. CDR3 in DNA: TGTGCCAGCAGTGAACCCGACCTTTTTATCGGGGGTGGCGAGCAGTACTTC.

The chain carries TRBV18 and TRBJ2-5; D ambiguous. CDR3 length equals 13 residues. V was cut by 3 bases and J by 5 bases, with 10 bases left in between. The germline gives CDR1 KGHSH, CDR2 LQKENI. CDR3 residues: CASSPGSIETQYF. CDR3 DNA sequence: TGTGCCAGCTCACCCGGAAGTATTGAGACCCAGTACTTC.

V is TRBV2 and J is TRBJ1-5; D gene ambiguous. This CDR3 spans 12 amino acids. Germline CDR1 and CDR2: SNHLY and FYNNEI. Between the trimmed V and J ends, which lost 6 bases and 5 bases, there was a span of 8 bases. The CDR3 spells CASRGNDQPQHF. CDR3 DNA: TGTGCCAGCAGAGGCAACGATCAGCCCCAGCATTTT. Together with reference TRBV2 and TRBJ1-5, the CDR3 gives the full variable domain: EPEVTQTPSHQVTQMGQEVILRCVPISNHLYFYWYRQILGQKVEFLVSFYNNEISEKSEIFDDQFSVERPDGSNFTLKIRSTKLEDSAMYFCASRGNDQPQHFGDGTRLSIL.

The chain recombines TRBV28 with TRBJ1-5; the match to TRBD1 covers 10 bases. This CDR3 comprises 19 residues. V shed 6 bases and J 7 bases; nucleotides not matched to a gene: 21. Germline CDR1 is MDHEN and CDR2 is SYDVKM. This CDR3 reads CASRHTGVRGQGRKQPQHF. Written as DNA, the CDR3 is TGTGCCAGCAGGCACACGGGAGTCCGGGGACAGGGGAGGAAGCAGCCCCAGCATTTT.

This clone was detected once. This CDR3 reads CASSPGQGAPYEQYF. DNA for the CDR3: TGTGCCAGCAGTCCAGGACAGGGGGCACCCTACGAGCAGTACTTC. The chain is built from TRBV28 and TRBJ2-7, with 11 bases that match TRBD1. Germline CDR1 and CDR2: MDHEN and SYDVKM. This CDR3 is 15 amino acids long. V dropped 5 bases and J dropped 2; count of bases not matched to a gene: 5. Drawing the rest from reference TRBV28 and TRBJ2-7, the complete variable domain is DVKVTQSSRYLVKRTGEKVFLECVQDMDHENMFWYRQDPGLGLRLIYFSYDVKMKEKGDIPEGYSVSREKKERFSLILESASTNQTSMYLCASSPGQGAPYEQYFGPGTRLTVT.

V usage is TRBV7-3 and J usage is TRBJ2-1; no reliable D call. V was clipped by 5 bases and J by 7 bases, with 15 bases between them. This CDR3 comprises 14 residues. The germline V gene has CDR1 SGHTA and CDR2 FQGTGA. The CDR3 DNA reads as TGTGCCAGCAGCCCCATGGCCAGGCTTAATGAGCAGTTCTTC. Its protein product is CASSPMARLNEQFF.

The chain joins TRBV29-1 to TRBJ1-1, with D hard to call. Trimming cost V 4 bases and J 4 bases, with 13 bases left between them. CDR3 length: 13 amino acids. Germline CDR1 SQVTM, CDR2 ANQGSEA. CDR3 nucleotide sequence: TGCAGCGTTGCGCAATGGTCGGGCACTGAAGCTTTCTTT. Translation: CSVAQWSGTEAFF.

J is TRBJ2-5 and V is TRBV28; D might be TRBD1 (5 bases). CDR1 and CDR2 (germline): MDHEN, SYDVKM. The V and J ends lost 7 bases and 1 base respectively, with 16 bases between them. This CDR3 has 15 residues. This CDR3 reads CASNDRYNAQETQYF. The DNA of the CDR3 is TGTGCCAGCAATGACAGATATAACGCCCAAGAGACCCAGTACTTC.

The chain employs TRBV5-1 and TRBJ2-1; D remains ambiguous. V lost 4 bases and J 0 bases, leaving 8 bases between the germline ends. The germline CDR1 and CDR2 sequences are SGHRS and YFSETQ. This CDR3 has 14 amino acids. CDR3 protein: CASSPQSSYNEQFF. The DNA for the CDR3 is TGCGCCAGCAGCCCTCAGAGCTCCTACAATGAGCAGTTCTTC.

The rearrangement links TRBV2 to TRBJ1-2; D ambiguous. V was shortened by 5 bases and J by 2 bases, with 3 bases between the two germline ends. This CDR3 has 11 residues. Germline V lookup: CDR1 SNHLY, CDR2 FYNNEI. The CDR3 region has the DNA TGTGCCAGCAGTAAAAACTATGGCTACACCTTC. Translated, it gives CASSKNYGYTF.

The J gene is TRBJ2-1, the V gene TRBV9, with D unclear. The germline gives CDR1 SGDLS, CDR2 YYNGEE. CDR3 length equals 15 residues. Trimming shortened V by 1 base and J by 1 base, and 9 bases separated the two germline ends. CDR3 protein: CASSVFMHSYNEQFF. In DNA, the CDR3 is TGTGCCAGCAGCGTATTTATGCATTCCTACAATGAGCAGTTCTTC.

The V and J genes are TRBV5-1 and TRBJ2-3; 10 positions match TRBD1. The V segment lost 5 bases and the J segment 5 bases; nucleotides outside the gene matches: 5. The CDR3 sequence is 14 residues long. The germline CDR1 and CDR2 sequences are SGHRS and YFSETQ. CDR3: CASRGQGLLDTQYF. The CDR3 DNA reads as TGCGCCAGCAGGGGACAGGGGTTATTAGATACGCAGTATTTT.

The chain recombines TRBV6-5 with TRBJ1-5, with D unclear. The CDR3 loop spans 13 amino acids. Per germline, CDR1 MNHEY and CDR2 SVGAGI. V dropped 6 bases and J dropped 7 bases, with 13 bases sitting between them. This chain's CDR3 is CASSPLQGQPQHF. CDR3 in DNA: TGTGCCAGCAGCCCCCTTCAAGGGCAGCCCCAGCATTTT.

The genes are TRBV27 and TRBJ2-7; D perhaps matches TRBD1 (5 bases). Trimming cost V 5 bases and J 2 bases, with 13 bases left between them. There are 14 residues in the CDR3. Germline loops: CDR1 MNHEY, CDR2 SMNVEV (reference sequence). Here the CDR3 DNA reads TGTGCCAGCAGTGCAACTGACAGCACCTACGAGCAGTACTTC. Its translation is CASSATDSTYEQYF.